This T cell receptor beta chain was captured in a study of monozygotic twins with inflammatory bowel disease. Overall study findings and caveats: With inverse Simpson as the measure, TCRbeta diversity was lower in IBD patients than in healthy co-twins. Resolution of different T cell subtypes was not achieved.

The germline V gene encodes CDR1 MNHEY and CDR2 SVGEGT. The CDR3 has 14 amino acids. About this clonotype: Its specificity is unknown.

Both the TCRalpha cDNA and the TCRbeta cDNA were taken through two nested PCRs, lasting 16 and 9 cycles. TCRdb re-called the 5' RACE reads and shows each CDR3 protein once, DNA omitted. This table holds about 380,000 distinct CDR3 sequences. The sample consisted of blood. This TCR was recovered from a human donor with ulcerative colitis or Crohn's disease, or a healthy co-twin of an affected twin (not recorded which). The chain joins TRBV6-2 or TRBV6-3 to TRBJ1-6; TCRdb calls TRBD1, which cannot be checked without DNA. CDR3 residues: CASNPTGYNSPLHF.